The T cell receptor beta chain under discussion was sequenced for a study of shared clonotypes between healthy human individuals. Broader study findings: Depth of sequencing was expected to influence donor clonotype sharing. Investigators collected only blood, and repertoires in tissues likely differ.

With regard to this clone: Antigen specificity is unknown.

PCR replicates performed on unsorted PBMC used around 310 ng DNA, approximately 30,000 T cell genomes. The table came from immunoSEQ multiplex PCR; TCRdb's copy has only in-frame clones and leaves some out. The table has fewer than 650,000 clones, around 78% seen once. Study donors comprised healthy, HIV-negative adults devoid of recent acute infection or vaccination. J gave up 6 bases and V 6 bases, and 14 bases lay outside the gene matches. The CDR3 loop spans 15 amino acids. CDR1 and CDR2 (germline): SGHVS, FQNEAQ. The material sequenced was PBMCs. The source of this sequence is a woman aged 40 to 49 in good health. Some clones in this sample may be carry-over from other donors' samples. The V gene is TRBV7-8, the J gene TRBJ2-7; 7 nucleotides line up with TRBD2. CDR3 bases: TGTGCCAGCAGGGGCGGGGGTTTCTTTGGGACCGAGCAGTACTTC. Its translation is CASRGGGFFGTEQYF.